The following is a T cell receptor (beta chain) sequence with its context. Its antigen remains unidentified. In the naive CD8 group, cells lacked CD45RO and were positively selected for CCR7, so terminally differentiated effector memory CD45RA+ cells were left out. The record originates from a study of shared clonotypes between healthy human individuals. Sequenced by immunoSEQ multiplex PCR; TCRdb stores in-frame clones only, minus some. The sample holds roughly 2,000,000 clones, about 94% seen once. Study-level findings and limits: Sharing across four donors was highest in naive CD4 (around 5%) and lowest in memory CD8 (roughly 0.4%). In having few donors, the study represented limited genetic and exposure-history diversity.

The germline V gene encodes CDR1 MNHEY and CDR2 SMNVEV (reference sequence). The J segment lost 8 bases and the V segment lost 4 bases, leaving 5 bases of the junction unmatched. The CDR3 loop spans 13 amino acids. The chain links TRBV27 to TRBJ2-4, with TRBD1 matching 7 bases. This clonotype originated in a man between 18 and 35 years old in good health. Sample: naive CD8+ T cells sorted from blood. The chain's CDR3 is CASSSTGFDIQYF. In DNA form, the CDR3 reads TGTGCCAGCAGTTCGACAGGGTTTGACATTCAGTACTTC.